The 31 T cell receptor beta chains presented below share a single source sample, sequenced in a study of blood T cell repertoires in COVID-19. Method: immunoSEQ multiplex PCR; TCRdb's copy keeps in-frame clones and lacks some. The table records 150,000 to 180,000 clones, under 95% of them present only once. The material sequenced was peripheral blood. The origin of the receptors is a middle-aged man with acute or convalescent COVID-19.

This clone was picked up one time. The chain carries TRBV28 and TRBJ1-1; no firm D call. CDR3 length: 13 amino acids. In germline, CDR1 is MDHEN, CDR2 SYDVKM. The V and J ends lost 6 bases and 8 bases respectively, with 16 bases between them. This CDR3 reads CASRLYPGTEAFF. In nucleotides, the CDR3 is TGTGCCAGCAGACTTTACCCGGGAACCGAAGCTTTCTTT. The full variable domain, in which reference TRBV28 and TRBJ1-1 provide the parts outside the CDR3, is DVKVTQSSRYLVKRTGEKVFLECVQDMDHENMFWYRQDPGLGLRLIYFSYDVKMKEKGDIPEGYSVSREKKERFSLILESASTNQTSMYLCASRLYPGTEAFFGQGTRLTVV.

This chain links TRBV30 with TRBJ1-4; D uncertain. CDR1 is GTSNPN, CDR2 SVGIG, per germline (reference sequence). This CDR3 comprises 14 residues. The V and J ends lost 1 base and 7 bases respectively, with 13 bases between them. The CDR3 spells CAWSGVSRREKLFF. The CDR3 coding sequence is TGTGCCTGGAGTGGTGTTTCTCGTCGTGAAAAACTGTTTTTT.

This rearrangement joins TRBV29-1 to TRBJ2-3; possible D gene TRBD2, 5 bases. Trimming took off 0 bases at V and 8 bases at J, with 6 bases between the two ends. The CDR3 contains 11 residues. Germline V lookup: CDR1 SQVTM, CDR2 ANQGSEA. For the CDR3, the DNA is TGCAGCGTTGAAGAACGGGGTACGCAGTATTTT. As protein: CSVEERGTQYF.

This clone was seen once. This chain links TRBV24-1 with TRBJ2-6, with D tentatively TRBD2 (5 bases). The length of the CDR3 is 15 residues. The germline gives CDR1 KGHDR, CDR2 SFDVKD. V lost 4 bases, J lost 0 bases, and 6 bases lay in between. The CDR3 is CATSDSGSGANVLTF. The CDR3 coding sequence is TGTGCCACCAGTGACAGCGGCTCTGGGGCCAACGTCCTGACTTTC.

Here the CDR3 DNA reads TGTGCCAGCAGCTTAGTAGGAGGGTCTAGTGGCTACACCTTC. Translation gives CASSLVGGSSGYTF. The chain combines TRBV7-2 with TRBJ1-2; D is ambiguous. In germline, CDR1 is SGHTA, CDR2 FQGNSA. Trimming cost V 1 base and J 7 bases, with 13 bases left between them. This CDR3 contains 14 residues.

This clone has a handful of counts. CDR3 DNA sequence: TGTGCCAGCCGAATAACAGGGGCCATTAACACTGAAGCTTTCTTT. It yields the protein CASRITGAINTEAFF. V and J are TRBV3-1 (or the pseudogene TRBV3-2) and TRBJ1-1, with 7 bases lining up with TRBD1. With 8 bases clipped from V and 2 bases from J, the junction kept 11 bases outside the gene matches. This CDR3 has 15 residues. Germline lookup yields CDR1 LGHDT and CDR2 YNNKEL (reference sequence).

The chain links TRBV23-1 to TRBJ1-6, with D possibly being TRBD1 (6 bases). TRBV23-1 is reported as an ORF; its role is uncertain. V lost 5 bases, J lost 7 bases, and 15 bases lay in between. CDR3 length: 15 residues. CDR3 sequence: CASSSGRGGNSPLHF. For the CDR3, the DNA is TGCGCCAGCAGTTCCGGGAGGGGGGGGAATTCACCCCTCCACTTT.

This chain links TRBV7-3 with TRBJ1-2; D gene unclear. The V end was cut by 1 base, the J end by 0 bases, with 3 bases between. CDR1 and CDR2 from the germline V gene are SGHTA and FQGTGA. The CDR3 is 13 residues long. In DNA form, the CDR3 reads TGTGCCAGCAGCTTAAACTCTAACTATGGCTACACCTTC. Translation gives CASSLNSNYGYTF.

This chain uses TRBV12-3 or TRBV12-4 with TRBJ2-1; D call uncertain. This CDR3 is built from 11 residues. V shed 3 bases and J shed 7 bases, with 4 bases lying between them. The CDR3 DNA follows: TGTGCCAGCAGTTTCGAGAATGAGCAGTTCTTC. It yields the protein CASSFENEQFF.

V is TRBV28 and J is TRBJ2-7; TRBD1 is a possible D gene (6 bases). CDR1 is MDHEN, CDR2 SYDVKM, per germline. CDR3 length: 15 residues. V lost 2 bases, J lost 2 bases, and 13 bases lay in between. The CDR3: CASSLTRTEAYEQYF. Written as DNA, the CDR3 is TGTGCCAGCAGTTTAACACGGACAGAGGCCTACGAGCAGTACTTC.

This chain connects TRBV30 to TRBJ1-3, with D maybe TRBD1 (6 bases). V was clipped by 3 bases and J by 0 bases, with 18 bases between them. CDR3 length: 17 residues. Germline V gene lookup returns CDR1 GTSNPN and CDR2 SVGIG (reference sequence). The CDR3 bases are TGTGCCTGGAGCATGACCCCCGACAGGAGCTCTGGAAACACCATATATTTT. It translates to CAWSMTPDRSSGNTIYF.

This chain links TRBV9 with TRBJ2-5; the match to TRBD2 covers 7 bases. Germline CDR1 is SGDLS and CDR2 is YYNGEE. This CDR3 region has 15 residues. V shed 4 bases and J 5 bases; nucleotides not matched to a gene: 11. The CDR3 coding sequence is TGTGCCAGCAGCTGGCGGGCGGGGGAGGGCGAGACCCAGTACTTC. It specifies CASSWRAGEGETQYF.

Points on this clone: The sample has other DNA sequences that encode this CDR3 too. The chain couples TRBV19 to TRBJ2-7; TRBD1 matches at 7 bases. The CDR3 sequence is 13 residues long. CDR1 LNHDA and CDR2 SQIVND come from the germline V gene (reference sequence). The V segment lost 1 base and the J segment 3 bases; nucleotides outside the gene matches: 0. CDR3 in DNA: TGTGCCAGTAGTATAGGACAGGGCTACGAGCAGTACGTC. It translates to CASSIGQGYEQYV.

The chain uses TRBV15 and TRBJ2-1; TRBD2 matches at 8 bases. The CDR3 totals 17 residues. The germline V gene has CDR1 LNHNV and CDR2 YYDKDF (reference sequence). V shed 2 bases and J 10 bases; nucleotides not matched to a gene: 16. The CDR3 spells CATSRFGLAGGPGEQFF. The CDR3 region has the DNA TGTGCCACCAGCAGATTCGGCCTAGCGGGTGGCCCCGGCGAGCAGTTCTTC.

This chain joins TRBV7-3 and TRBJ1-1, with 7 bases matching TRBD1. V dropped 6 bases and J dropped 2; count of bases not matched to a gene: 3. The germline gives CDR1 SGHTA, CDR2 FQGTGA. CDR3 length: 13 amino acids. CDR3 sequence: CASRQGPNTEAFF. As DNA, the CDR3 is TGTGCCAGCAGACAGGGGCCCAACACTGAAGCTTTCTTT. The whole variable domain, remainder taken from reference TRBV7-3 and TRBJ1-1, is GAGVSQTPSNKVTEKGKYVELRCDPISGHTALYWYRQSLGQGPEFLIYFQGTGAADDSGLPNDRFFAVRPEGSVSTLKIQRTERGDSAVYLCASRQGPNTEAFFGQGTRLTVV.

The rearrangement joins TRBV28 to TRBJ2-7; maybe TRBD2 (6 bases). V lost 6 bases, J lost 0 bases, and 15 bases lay in between. Germline loops: CDR1 MDHEN, CDR2 SYDVKM. The CDR3 runs 15 residues. CDR3 sequence: CASRGGDELSYEQYF. CDR3 sequence (DNA): TGTGCCAGCAGAGGAGGGGACGAGCTCTCCTACGAGCAGTACTTC.

This chain connects TRBV7-9 to TRBJ1-1, with 8 bases that match TRBD1. The CDR3 loop spans 15 amino acids. Germline lookup yields CDR1 SEHNR and CDR2 FQNEAQ (reference sequence). After removal of 2 bases from V and 5 bases from J, the junction contained 7 bases not matched to a gene. In nucleotides, the CDR3 is TGTGCCAGCAGCTTAACCACAGGGGGGAGGACTGAAGCTTTCTTT. Residues: CASSLTTGGRTEAFF.

The chain uses TRBV3-1 (or the pseudogene TRBV3-2) and TRBJ2-1, with TRBD2 matching over 8 bases. J was trimmed by 2 bases and V by 1 base; bases with no gene match: 1. The CDR3 length is 15 residues. CDR1 and CDR2 from the germline V gene are LGHDT and YNNKEL (reference sequence). The CDR3 reads CASSQAGGPYNEQFF. CDR3 coding DNA: TGTGCCAGCAGCCAAGCGGGAGGGCCCTACAATGAGCAGTTCTTC.

The chain has TRBV4-1 and TRBJ1-6; 7 nucleotides align to TRBD1. V lost 2 bases and J lost 7; bases outside the gene matches: 5. This CDR3 comprises 15 residues. Germline CDR1 reads MGHRA; CDR2 reads YSYEKL. The CDR3 is CASSQSDRANSPLHF. CDR3 bases: TGCGCCAGCAGCCAAAGCGACAGGGCAAATTCACCCCTCCACTTT.

The rearrangement joins TRBV10-2 to TRBJ1-1; D gene ambiguous. Germline V lookup: CDR1 WSHSY, CDR2 SAAADI. This CDR3 is built from 13 residues. The V end was cut by 7 bases, the J end by 4 bases, with 13 bases between. The CDR3 region is CASINSSTTEAFF. The CDR3 coding sequence is TGCGCCAGCATAAACAGCTCCACCACTGAAGCTTTCTTT.

This clone appeared a few times. The rearrangement joins TRBV18 to TRBJ1-2, with 8 bases identical to TRBD1. This CDR3 has 15 amino acids. With 2 bases clipped from V and 8 bases from J, the junction kept 10 bases outside the gene matches. Germline assignment: CDR1 KGHSH and CDR2 LQKENI. CDR3 sequence reads: CASSPFPDRVLGYTF. The CDR3 DNA sequence: TGTGCCAGCTCACCATTTCCGGACAGGGTGTTGGGCTACACCTTC.

The V and J genes are TRBV30 and TRBJ2-1, with a tentative D call TRBD1 (5 bases). The CDR3 runs 16 residues. CDR1 and CDR2 from the germline V gene are GTSNPN and SVGIG (reference sequence). V lost 8 bases and J 4 bases, leaving 24 bases between the germline ends. Written as DNA, the CDR3 is TGTGCCCTTTCGGCGGCTACACGGCCAGGGTACAATGAGCAGTTCTTC. It specifies CALSAATRPGYNEQFF. The full variable domain, rest sourced from reference TRBV30 and TRBJ2-1, is SQTIHQWPATLVQPVGSPLSLECTVEGTSNPNLYWYRQAAGRGLQLLFYSVGIGQISSEVPQNLSASRPQDRQFILSSKKLLLSDSGFYLCALSAATRPGYNEQFFGPGTRLTVL.

This chain joins TRBV27 and TRBJ1-5, with D perhaps TRBD1 (5 bases). This CDR3 has 14 residues. Trimming took 7 bases from V and 1 from J, leaving 11 bases between them. CDR1 is MNHEY and CDR2 is SMNVEV in the germline V gene (reference sequence). CDR3 coding DNA: TGTGCCAGCAAGAGGACACAGAGCAATCAGCCCCAGCATTTT. Amino acid sequence: CASKRTQSNQPQHF.

V is TRBV6-2 or TRBV6-3 and J is TRBJ1-5; 7 bases agree with TRBD1. V gave up 3 bases and J gave up 2 bases; unmatched junction bases: 7. The CDR3 length is 16 residues. Germline V gene data show CDR1 as MNHEY and CDR2 as SVGEGT. The chain's CDR3 is CASSYLPDRRNQPQHF. The CDR3 DNA reads TGTGCCAGCAGTTATCTGCCGGACAGGCGCAATCAGCCCCAGCATTTT.

CDR3 loop: CASSPLTSGGTRGQYF. The CDR3 nucleotides are TGTGCCAGCAGCCCACTGACTAGCGGGGGGACCAGGGGCCAGTACTTC. This chain joins TRBV11-2 and TRBJ2-5, with 13 bases fitting TRBD2. V lost 5 bases, J lost 10 bases, and 13 bases stayed unmatched. CDR1 is SGHAT and CDR2 is FQNNGV in the germline V gene. The CDR3 runs 16 residues.

This chain links TRBV6-1 with TRBJ1-2; D ambiguous. The CDR3 runs 15 residues. V lost 2 bases and J lost 7, with 17 bases in between. In germline, CDR1 is MNHNS, CDR2 SASEGT. CDR3 sequence: CASSERSIVGSGYTF. DNA for the CDR3: TGTGCCAGCAGTGAACGGTCTATCGTCGGGAGTGGCTACACCTTC.

V usage is TRBV7-9 and J usage is TRBJ2-7, with 10 bases fitting TRBD2. J was trimmed by 1 base and V by 4 bases; bases with no gene match: 10. The CDR3 is made up of 17 amino acids. The V gene's germline CDR1 is SEHNR and CDR2 FQNEAQ (reference sequence). The DNA of the CDR3 is TGTGCCAGCAGCTCCGGACTAGCGGAGTCATTGTCCTACGAGCAGTACTTC. Translated, it gives CASSSGLAESLSYEQYF.

This chain connects TRBV19 to TRBJ2-2; 8 positions agree with TRBD1. Trimming removed 9 bases from V and 1 base from J; junction bases left unmatched: 7. Germline V gene lookup returns CDR1 LNHDA and CDR2 SQIVND (reference sequence). CDR3 length equals 15 residues. CDR3 region: CASCEGTGNTGELFF. The CDR3 nucleotides are TGTGCCAGCTGTGAGGGGACAGGGAACACCGGGGAGCTGTTTTTT.

The chain couples TRBV4-1 to TRBJ2-5; TRBD2 aligns across 8 bases. Germline V gene sequence: CDR1 MGHRA, CDR2 YSYEKL. Losses at the gene ends were 1 base for V and 3 bases for J; bases not matched to a gene: 7. The CDR3 covers 16 residues. As DNA, the CDR3 is TGCGCCAGCAGCCAAGGTGGTAGCGGGAACGAAGAGACCCAGTACTTC. Amino acid sequence: CASSQGGSGNEETQYF.

The genes are TRBV7-9 and TRBJ1-1; no reliable D call. The CDR3 has 14 amino acids. Trimming shortened V by 8 bases and J by 1 base, and 14 bases separated the two germline ends. Germline V gene data show CDR1 as SEHNR and CDR2 as FQNEAQ (reference sequence). The CDR3 spells CASATGYKNTEAFF. The CDR3 DNA reads as TGTGCCAGCGCCACCGGGTATAAGAACACTGAAGCTTTCTTT.

Here the CDR3 DNA reads TGCGCCAGCAGCTTACCAGAACAAGAGACCCAGTACTTC. Residues: CASSLPEQETQYF. V and J are TRBV5-1 and TRBJ2-5, with D unresolved. V lost 2 bases, J lost 2 bases, and 7 bases lay in between. Germline values: CDR1 SGHRS, CDR2 YFSETQ. This CDR3 region has 13 residues.